This T cell receptor (beta chain) was sequenced for a study of blood T cell repertoires in COVID-19. On the study more broadly: The origin of the acute and convalescent COVID-19 samples was the United States, Italy and Spain. The cDNA or gDNA used as material had been derived from T cells, B-cell-depleted T cells, or PBMCs.

Followed over time, Seattle patients had been enrolled while infection was active. In the original analysis: Amplified reference gene primers provided the basis for estimating nucleated cell counts. Method: immunoSEQ multiplex PCR; TCRdb's copy keeps in-frame clones and lacks some. That table is the source of V, J and clone size, and D and trimming were worked out from the DNA. This table holds approximately 200,000 clones, 70% to 90% found once. The ends were cut back, 6 bases at V and 0 bases at J, with 10 bases in the middle. This CDR3 is 14 amino acids long. CDR1 and CDR2 from the germline V gene are MNHEY and SVGAGI.

The specimen was peripheral blood. This sequence originates from a person aged 65 to 85 with COVID-19, enrolled during active disease. The V call is TRBV6-5, the J call TRBJ2-3; D is possibly TRBD2 (5 bases). The CDR3, as DNA: TGTGCCAGCAGACGGGATTTTAGCACAGATACGCAGTATTTT. It specifies CASRRDFSTDTQYF.